The rows below give T cell receptor beta chains drawn from one sample of a study of cytomegalovirus exposure and HLA in healthy donors. The method was immunoSEQ multiplex PCR; TCRdb's version includes in-frame clones alone and lacks a portion of them. The sample carries 150,000 to 160,000 clones, 65% to 90% recorded once. Sequencing used PBMCs. These receptors were taken from a man in his late teens or twenties in good health and CMV-seropositive. Both conserved end residues are part of each CDR3. D genes are given only for firm matches. Expanded clones are given a class, and other clones once, few, many or no size at all.

V: TRBV5-1
D: NA
J: TRBJ2-5
size: NA
length: 14
CDR3: CASSFLADQETQYF
DNA: TGCGCCAGCAGCTTCTTAGCGGACCAAGAGACCCAGTACTTC

V: TRBV6-4
D: TRBD1
J: TRBJ1-5
size: NA
length: 19
CDR3: CASTSFDRVRGDSNQPQHF
DNA: TGTGCCAGCACCTCTTTCGACAGGGTAAGAGGGGATAGCAATCAGCCCCAGCATTTT

V: TRBV4-3
D: TRBD2
J: TRBJ2-1
size: NA
length: 16
CDR3: CASSHRLADQYNEQFF
DNA: TGCGCCAGCAGCCATAGACTAGCGGACCAATACAATGAGCAGTTCTTC

V: TRBV6-5
D: TRBD2
J: TRBJ2-5
size: NA
length: 15
CDR3: CASSYVGLAEETQYF
DNA: TGTGCCAGCAGTTACGTAGGGCTAGCGGAAGAGACCCAGTACTTC

V: TRBV28
D: NA
J: TRBJ2-1
size: few
length: 11
CDR3: CASSLRNEQFF
DNA: TGTGCCAGCAGTTTGCGCAATGAGCAGTTCTTC

V: TRBV27
D: NA
J: TRBJ1-2
size: NA
length: 15
CDR3: CASSLGGTQLMGYTF
DNA: TGTGCCAGCAGTTTGGGGGGAACCCAACTGATGGGCTACACCTTC

V: TRBV9
D: NA
J: TRBJ1-3
size: NA
length: 15
CDR3: CASSVEWGGGNTIYF
DNA: TGTGCCAGCAGCGTAGAGTGGGGCGGTGGAAACACCATATATTTT

V: TRBV5-4
D: NA
J: TRBJ2-7
size: NA
length: 12
CDR3: CASSPGGDEQYF
DNA: TGTGCCAGCAGCCCTGGGGGCGACGAGCAGTACTTC

V: TRBV19
D: TRBD2
J: TRBJ2-7
size: NA
length: 16
CDR3: CASSPGTSGRGYEQYF
DNA: TGTGCCAGTAGTCCGGGGACTAGCGGGAGGGGCTACGAGCAGTACTTC

V: TRBV10-3
D: NA
J: TRBJ1-2
size: NA
length: 11
CDR3: CAISDGAPYTF
DNA: TGTGCCATCAGTGACGGTGCACCTTACACCTTC

V: TRBV6-5
D: NA
J: TRBJ2-5
size: NA
length: 14
CDR3: CASRASVGFETQYF
DNA: TGTGCCAGCAGGGCCAGCGTGGGTTTTGAGACCCAGTACTTC

V: TRBV7-9
D: NA
J: TRBJ2-3
size: NA
length: 13
CDR3: CASSLAGGDTQYF
DNA: TGTGCCAGCAGCTTAGCTGGCGGGGATACGCAGTATTTT

V: TRBV27
D: NA
J: TRBJ2-5
size: NA
length: 13
CDR3: CASSVDTGETQYF
DNA: TGTGCCAGCAGCGTCGACACTGGGGAGACCCAGTACTTC

V: TRBV7-9
D: TRBD1
J: TRBJ1-2
size: NA
length: 16
CDR3: CASSTKLQGTAWGYTF
DNA: TGTGCCAGCAGCACGAAGCTACAGGGGACGGCTTGGGGCTACACCTTC

V: TRBV18
D: TRBD1
J: TRBJ2-7
size: few
length: 13
CDR3: CASSPDRVHEQYF
DNA: TGTGCCAGCTCACCTGACAGGGTACACGAGCAGTACTTC

V: TRBV7-9
D: NA
J: TRBJ2-7
size: NA
length: 13
CDR3: CASSPQGTHEQYF
DNA: TGTGCCAGCAGCCCCCAGGGGACCCACGAGCAGTACTTC

V: TRBV5-4
D: NA
J: TRBJ2-2
size: NA
length: 18
CDR3: CASSLDGLAGKGTGELFF
DNA: TGTGCCAGCAGCTTGGATGGTTTGGCGGGAAAAGGCACCGGGGAGCTGTTTTTT

V: TRBV2
D: NA
J: TRBJ1-3
size: NA
length: 15
CDR3: CASSIGGASGNTIYF
DNA: TGTGCCAGCAGCATAGGGGGGGCGTCTGGAAACACCATATATTTT

V: TRBV12-5
D: NA
J: TRBJ1-6
size: NA
length: 16
CDR3: CASGLFSGLLNSPLHF
DNA: TGTGCTAGTGGTTTGTTCTCGGGTCTTCTGAATTCACCCCTCCACTTT

V: TRBV9
D: TRBD1
J: TRBJ2-1
size: NA
length: 17
CDR3: CASSVRPGQLTYNEQFF
DNA: TGTGCCAGCAGCGTACGACCGGGACAGCTTACTTACAATGAGCAGTTCTTC

V: TRBV29-1
D: NA
J: TRBJ2-1
size: few
length: 14
CDR3: CSVPDTLSYNEQFF
DNA: TGCAGCGTTCCTGACACCCTGTCCTACAATGAGCAGTTCTTC

V: TRBV29-1
D: TRBD1
J: TRBJ2-5
size: NA
length: 14
CDR3: CSVVQAGGEETQYF
DNA: TGCAGCGTTGTACAGGCAGGGGGCGAAGAGACCCAGTACTTC

V: TRBV19
D: NA
J: TRBJ2-7
size: NA
length: 15
CDR3: CASSLTTGGRAEQYF
DNA: TGTGCCAGTAGTTTAACGACGGGGGGCCGGGCCGAGCAGTACTTC

V: TRBV18
D: NA
J: TRBJ1-4
size: NA
length: 15
CDR3: CASSPEGATNEKLFF
DNA: TGTGCCAGCTCACCAGAGGGTGCAACTAATGAAAAACTGTTTTTT

V: TRBV6-1
D: NA
J: TRBJ1-4
size: NA
length: 16
CDR3: CASSVRGHPTNEKLFF
DNA: TGTGCCAGCAGTGTGCGGGGGCACCCTACTAATGAAAAACTGTTTTTT